Listed here are 8 T cell receptor beta chains from one sample, sequenced in a study of blood T cell repertoires in COVID-19. Sequencing was performed with immunoSEQ multiplex PCR; in TCRdb, only in-frame clones are kept and a portion is missing. The sample lists roughly 250,000 clones, over 70% seen once, with 3% to 3.5% in the top ten. Material: peripheral blood. Receptors originate from a woman aged 80 or over with acute or convalescent COVID-19.

This clone was seen a few times. The chain is built from TRBV6-5 and TRBJ1-1; D not resolved. The CDR3 spans 12 residues. Trimming removed 0 bases at V and 7 bases at J, with 6 bases between. Germline lookup yields CDR1 MNHEY and CDR2 SVGAGI. The CDR3 region has the DNA TGTGCCAGCAGTTACTCGACGGGTGAAGCTTTCTTT. It is translated as CASSYSTGEAFF.

The chain employs TRBV5-1 and TRBJ1-6; tentative D call: TRBD1 (5 bases). The CDR3 extends over 16 amino acids. V lost 0 bases, J lost 7 bases, and 14 bases lay in between. CDR1 and CDR2 from the germline V gene are SGHRS and YFSETQ. The CDR3 nucleotides are TGCGCCAGCAGCTTGGCCGGGGGAAAGGGGAATTCACCCCTCCACTTT. It codes for CASSLAGGKGNSPLHF.

The gene calls are TRBV3-1 (or the pseudogene TRBV3-2) and TRBJ2-1; TRBD2 agrees at 9 bases. V shed 4 bases and J 7 bases; nucleotides not matched to a gene: 11. This CDR3 has 16 residues. CDR1 is LGHDT and CDR2 is YNNKEL in the germline V gene (reference sequence). CDR3 region: CASSPWGAGGFNEQFF. In nucleotides, the CDR3 is TGTGCCAGCAGCCCCTGGGGGGCGGGAGGGTTTAATGAGCAGTTCTTC.

The chain combines TRBV5-1 with TRBJ2-2; 8 bases agree with TRBD1. Germline V gene data show CDR1 as SGHRS and CDR2 as YFSETQ. The V gene end was trimmed by 4 bases and the J gene end by 5 bases; junction bases not matched to a gene: 4. The CDR3 totals 14 residues. CDR3 in amino acids: CASSATGGTGELFF. The CDR3 bases are TGCGCCAGCAGCGCCACAGGGGGAACCGGGGAGCTGTTTTTT.

In DNA, the CDR3 is TGTGCCAGCAGCTCTCCCTACGAGCAGTACTTC. Its translation is CASSSPYEQYF. This chain joins TRBV3-1 (or the pseudogene TRBV3-2) and TRBJ2-7; D is unclear. Germline values: CDR1 LGHDT, CDR2 YNNKEL (reference sequence). CDR3 length equals 11 residues. Trimming pared 5 bases from V and 2 bases from J, leaving 4 bases between.

The rearrangement links TRBV18 to TRBJ2-3; D is unresolved. Trimming removed 3 bases from V and 0 bases from J, with 13 bases in between. Germline V gene lookup returns CDR1 KGHSH and CDR2 LQKENI. The CDR3 contains 16 residues. The CDR3 DNA reads TGTGCCAGCTCACCGGCTCCTCCTTCTAGCACAGATACGCAGTATTTT. Translation gives CASSPAPPSSTDTQYF.

The chain employs TRBV11-2 and TRBJ1-2; 12 bases match TRBD1. V shed 7 bases, J shed 4 bases, and the junction held 7 bases outside the gene matches. Germline V gene sequence: CDR1 SGHAT, CDR2 FQNNGV. CDR3 length: 15 amino acids. The CDR3 sequence: CASKGQGAPGYGYTF. CDR3 in DNA: TGTGCCAGCAAGGGACAGGGGGCGCCTGGCTATGGCTACACCTTC.

V usage is TRBV13 and J usage is TRBJ2-3; 9 bases are shared with TRBD2. Unmatched junction bases numbered 7, after V lost 3 bases and J lost 6 bases. CDR1 and CDR2 (germline): PRHDT, FYEKMQ (reference sequence). CDR3 length: 15 amino acids. The CDR3 region is CASSFLRGGRDTQYF. The CDR3 DNA is TGTGCCAGCAGCTTCTTGCGGGGGGGCCGGGATACGCAGTATTTT.